This T cell receptor (beta chain) derives from a study of PD-L1 blockade in urothelial cancer. Study at large: Atezolizumab, begun by patients around 2014, was given at 1,200 mg intravenously every 3 weeks. Once treatment had started, blood was analyzed at 3 weeks (second dose) and again at 6 weeks.

Metastatic or locally advanced urothelial carcinoma was present in the patients. The CDR3 contains 18 residues. The germline CDR1 and CDR2 sequences are SGHVS and FNYEAQ. V lost 5 bases to trimming and J lost 0 bases, with 20 bases between them. Remarks on this clone: Its target is unknown.

The study, taken as a whole, reports: Having blood TCR clonality under the median before treatment predicted better survival.

Assay: immunoSEQ multiplex PCR; the TCRdb copy retains only in-frame clones and omits some. Of tens of thousands of clones listed, roughly nine tenths are singletons. This chain connects TRBV7-6 to TRBJ1-5, with a weak D call TRBD1 (6 bases). The sample consisted of PBMCs, taken around atezolizumab (anti-PD-L1) treatment. This sequence originates from a man aged 60 to 75 with urothelial cancer. CDR3 sequence: CASSPGRGSLYSNQPQHF. The CDR3 DNA follows: TGTGCCAGCAGCCCCGGGAGGGGGTCACTCTATAGCAATCAGCCCCAGCATTTT. The variable domain in full, completed from reference TRBV7-6 and TRBJ1-5, reads GAGVSQSPRYKVTKRGQDVALRCDPISGHVSLYWYRQALGQGPEFLTYFNYEAQQDKSGLPNDRFSAERPEGSISTLTIQRTEQRDSAMYRCASSPGRGSLYSNQPQHFGDGTRLSIL.